These 12 T cell receptor beta chains share one sample of origin, sequenced in a study of patients and donors after allogeneic stem cell transplantation. From the RT-PCR reads, TCRdb called clonotypes with MiXCR, one entry per CDR3 protein. The table includes some 230,000 distinct CDR3 sequences, roughly 15% detected once. The sample was blood, either unsorted or a sorted T cell fraction (not recorded which). The receptors were gathered from a human donor who was either an allogeneic HSCT recipient or a stem cell or donor lymphocyte infusion donor (not recorded which). It is not recorded whose cells these are; they may come from a transplant donor.

This chain links TRBV6-2 or TRBV6-3 with TRBJ2-3; D call uncertain. Germline CDR1 is MNHEY and CDR2 is SVGEGT. V was clipped by 6 bases and J by 3 bases, with 10 bases between them. This CDR3 comprises 13 residues. The CDR3 DNA follows: TGTGCCAGCAGAGCGTACGGGACAGATACGCAGTATTTT. Its protein product is CASRAYGTDTQYF.

This clonotype was seen ten or more times. V gene TRBV27 combines with J gene TRBJ2-1; D is possibly TRBD1 (5 bases). Germline CDR1 MNHEY, CDR2 SMNVEV (reference sequence). This CDR3 is 13 amino acids long. V was cut by 3 bases and J by 7 bases, with 10 bases left in between. DNA of the CDR3: TGTGCCAGCAGTTTCAGGGAAGGAAATGAGCAGTTCTTC. It yields the protein CASSFREGNEQFF.

The rearrangement uses TRBV30 and TRBJ1-2; D ambiguous. Germline V gives CDR1 GTSNPN, CDR2 SVGIG (reference sequence). The CDR3 length is 17 residues. Trimming cost V 4 bases and J 1 base, with 22 bases left between them. CDR3 amino acids: CAWISGVGPSHNYGYTF. The CDR3 DNA is TGTGCCTGGATTAGCGGGGTAGGCCCGTCCCATAACTATGGCTACACCTTC. Supplemented by reference TRBV30 and TRBJ1-2, the full variable domain reads SQTIHQWPATLVQPVGSPLSLECTVEGTSNPNLYWYRQAAGRGLQLLFYSVGIGQISSEVPQNLSASRPQDRQFILSSKKLLLSDSGFYLCAWISGVGPSHNYGYTFGSGTRLTVV.

The V call is TRBV3-1, the J call TRBJ2-5, with 9 bases aligning to TRBD1. This CDR3 region has 15 residues. Germline CDR1 and CDR2: LGHDT and YNNKEL (reference sequence). Trimming removed 2 bases from V and 5 bases from J; junction bases left unmatched: 6. The CDR3 loop is CASSQFGQGKETQYF. The CDR3 DNA reads as TGTGCCAGCAGCCAATTCGGACAGGGGAAGGAGACCCAGTACTTC.

This clonotype was detected many times. The chain uses TRBV29-1 and TRBJ2-2, with TRBD1 matching over 7 bases. After removal of 3 bases from V and 7 bases from J, the junction contained 5 bases not matched to a gene. Per germline, CDR1 SQVTM and CDR2 ANQGSEA. This CDR3 has 13 amino acids. CDR3 residues: CSVDLGGIGELFF. The CDR3 DNA sequence: TGCAGCGTTGACCTAGGGGGCATCGGGGAGCTGTTTTTT.

This sequence joins TRBV12-3 or TRBV12-4 and TRBJ1-1; D is uncertain. The ends were cut back, 2 bases at V and 3 bases at J, with 10 bases in the middle. The CDR3 sequence is 14 residues long. This chain's CDR3 is CASSLLLLDTEAFF. The CDR3 DNA sequence: TGTGCCAGCAGTTTACTCTTATTGGACACTGAAGCTTTCTTT.

This clonotype showed up many times. The chain uses TRBV29-1 and TRBJ1-5, with a tentative D call TRBD1 (5 bases). This CDR3 is 13 amino acids long. CDR1 and CDR2 (germline): SQVTM, ANQGSEA. The V end lost 4 bases, the J end lost 9 bases, and 16 bases lay between the germline ends. The CDR3 nucleotides are TGCAGCGTTGCTGAGAGGGGTTCCGGGCCCCAGCATTTT. It specifies CSVAERGSGPQHF. Supplemented by reference TRBV29-1 and TRBJ1-5, the full variable domain reads SAVISQKPSRDICQRGTSLTIQCQVDSQVTMMFWYRQQPGQSLTLIATANQGSEATYESGFVIDKFPISRPNLTFSTLTVSNMSPEDSSIYLCSVAERGSGPQHFGDGTRLSIL.

This clonotype has only a few counts. One end of the junction is discordant with germline, which a read error may explain. The genes are TRBV9 and TRBJ2-1; TRBD1 aligns across 7 bases. The CDR3 is 12 amino acids. CDR1 and CDR2 from the germline V gene are SGDLS and YYNGEE. CDR3 nucleotide sequence: TGTGCCAGCAGTCCCCTGACAGGGAGTCTGCTCTTC. Translating it yields CASSPLTGSLLF.

This clonotype was counted only a few times. The V gene is TRBV4-1, the J gene TRBJ1-1; D gene uncertain. This CDR3 spans 16 amino acids. V was trimmed by 4 bases and J by 0 bases, leaving 15 bases between them. The germline V gene encodes CDR1 MGHRA and CDR2 YSYEKL. The CDR3 sequence is CASSPSQHRMNTEAFF. In DNA form, the CDR3 reads TGCGCCAGCAGCCCATCTCAACATCGGATGAACACTGAAGCTTTCTTT.

The chain joins TRBV4-3 to TRBJ2-1; 7 nucleotides line up with TRBD2. Trimming cost V 2 bases and J 8 bases; bases outside gene matches: 9. The CDR3 loop spans 15 amino acids. Looked up from germline, CDR1 is LGHNA and CDR2 is YSLEER. The CDR3 DNA reads TGCGCCAGCAGCCAAAGGCGGGGGAGAGGTGATGAGCAGTTCTTC. As protein: CASSQRRGRGDEQFF.

The chain has TRBV10-3 and TRBJ2-1, with 7 bases aligning to TRBD2. V lost 6 bases, J lost 5 bases, and 16 bases stayed unmatched. The CDR3 is made up of 17 amino acids. Per germline, CDR1 ENHRY and CDR2 SYGVKD. The CDR3 reads CAISPFSGTTMNNEQFF. The CDR3 nucleotides read TGTGCCATCAGCCCTTTCTCTGGGACTACCATGAACAATGAGCAGTTCTTC.

The gene calls are TRBV5-1 and TRBJ2-1, with 11 bases aligning to TRBD2. J gave up 0 bases and V 4 bases, and 6 bases lay outside the gene matches. Germline values: CDR1 SGHRS, CDR2 YFSETQ. The CDR3 sequence is 17 residues long. The CDR3 nucleotides are TGCGCCAGCAGCAAGGGACTAGCGGTTAGCTCCTACAATGAGCAGTTCTTC. Amino acids: CASSKGLAVSSYNEQFF.